The subject of this entry is one TCR beta chain. Its antigen is currently not known. One base away there is no much larger clone; base qualities are not given. V has 3 bases trimmed and J has 2 bases trimmed; junction bases matching no gene number 7. The germline V gene (reference sequence) specifies LNHDA as CDR1 and SQIVND as CDR2. The CDR3 runs 17 residues from the cysteine to the phenylalanine. The DNA shown is the 51-base CDR3, in frame from base 1. These data belong to a study of OX40 agonist ivuxolimab in advanced cancers. About the study as a whole: Ivuxolimab was a fully human IgG2 agonistic monoclonal antibody targeting the costimulatory receptor OX40 (CD134). Intravenous ivuxolimab was administered to patients every 2 weeks at six dose levels: 0.01, 0.1, 0.3, 1.5, 3 and 10 mg/kg. Among the 50 to 55 dose-escalation patients, some 20 had hepatocellular carcinoma, approximately 15 melanoma, 9 renal cell carcinoma and 9 head and neck cancer. In the dose-escalation cohort, roughly 80% of patients were male, and the mean age was about 55 years, with a range of 23 to 79. Patients were allowed to have had prior anti-PD-1, anti-PD-L1 or anti-CTLA-4 therapy, and 40% of the dose-escalation patients had been treated with checkpoint inhibitors. Three dose-escalation patients achieved partial responses, one with hepatocellular carcinoma and two with cutaneous melanoma. The point of sequencing TCRbeta in the periphery was to test whether ivuxolimab changed TCR sequence diversity and drove clonal T-cell expansion. The paper reports the monotherapy dose-escalation portion (N of about 54 patients) of the phase I ivuxolimab trial. What the work shows at the level of the full study, not this receptor alone: Partial responders in the 0.1-3.0 mg/kg groups had among the lowest normalized peripheral clonal expansion, especially among CD8+ T cells. After ivuxolimab, CD8+ T cells had more expanded clones than CD4+ T cells on average. The antigen specificity of the peripheral T cells that underwent clonal expansion was not determined. At doses of 0.1 to 3.0 mg/kg, clonal expansion of both CD4+ and CD8+ T cells in blood was seen between baseline and week 6. Low levels of normalized T-cell clonal expansion were also seen in some nonresponding patients.

To sequence the TCRbeta CDR3 region, genomic DNA was isolated from the sorted cells. TCRbeta CDR3 regions were sequenced using the immunoSEQ Assay. TCRdb re-hosts the immuneACCESS table, in-frame sequences only. Its copies lack some clones; in the studies checked, an unresolved V gene accounts for under half of them, and the cause for the rest is not known. The sample records some 77,000 clones, around 80% of which are singletons. Of the sample, approximately 0.8% is held by the ten largest clones. Patients with a history of autoimmune disease or receiving systemic immunosuppression were excluded from the trial. In every dose cohort, peripheral blood was drawn for TCR sequencing at baseline, cycle 4 day 1, and cycle 7 day 1. Samples came from an open-label, multicenter, first-in-human phase I dose-escalation trial of ivuxolimab. Adults with locally advanced or metastatic head and neck squamous cell, hepatocellular, melanoma or renal cell carcinoma were enrolled in the trial. Before TCR sequencing, CD4+ T cells and CD8+ T cells were sorted from peripheral blood as separate populations.

The input for sequencing was CD4+ or CD8+ T cells sorted from blood, taken in a trial of the OX40 agonist ivuxolimab. The V gene is TRBV19 and the J gene is TRBJ1-5; TRBD1 aligns with 10 central bases. This sequence was found in an adult with an advanced solid tumor such as melanoma, head and neck, liver or kidney cancer. The CDR3 region reads CASSISRTGGGNQPQHF. The DNA sequence is TGTGCCAGTAGTATTAGTCGGACAGGGGGGGGCAATCAGCCCCAGCATTTT.